The 10 T cell receptor beta chains listed next were all sequenced from one sample in a study of spatial heterogeneity in lung cancer. Time point here: sample taken at primary tumor resection. TCRdb independently ran MiXCR on the 5' RACE reads; one entry per CDR3 protein. Among fewer than 6,500 distinct CDR3 sequences listed, about 13% were seen once. This material consisted of normal lung tissue next to the tumor, taken at surgery. All receptors come from a female donor with early-stage non-small cell lung cancer.

Relative to its sample, this clonotype is medium-sized. The V and J genes are TRBV5-6 and TRBJ1-6; 8 nucleotides agree with TRBD1. Germline CDR1 is SGHDT and CDR2 is YYEEEE. The trim removed 6 bases at V and 9 bases at J, leaving 11 bases unmatched. The CDR3 spans 15 residues. The CDR3 nucleotides read TGTGCCAGCACCGAATCCGGGACAGGCCGTTCACCCCTCCACTTT. Protein product: CASTESGTGRSPLHF.

This clonotype turned up a few times. This chain joins TRBV7-8 and TRBJ2-3; no definite D call. The CDR3 consists of 14 residues. Germline V gene lookup returns CDR1 SGHVS and CDR2 FQNEAQ. The germline V and J ends were trimmed by 1 base and 8 bases, with 13 bases remaining between them. The CDR3 region is CASSLVTEAGTQYF. The CDR3 bases are TGTGCCAGCAGCTTAGTAACCGAGGCTGGTACGCAGTATTTT.

In this sample, this clonotype turned up a few times. This chain uses TRBV28 with TRBJ2-3; 7 nucleotides match TRBD1. The CDR3 is 14 residues long. Looked up from germline, CDR1 is MDHEN and CDR2 is SYDVKM. Unmatched junction bases numbered 4, after V lost 5 bases and J lost 2 bases. In nucleotides, the CDR3 is TGTGCCAGCAGTCGAACAGGGGCCACAGATACGCAGTATTTT. Its translation is CASSRTGATDTQYF.

This clonotype appeared a few times. Written as DNA, the CDR3 is TGCGCCAGCAGCACCGCAGGGGGGCCTAGGGTGCAGTTCTTC. Protein sequence: CASSTAGGPRVQFF. The chain uses TRBV10-1 and TRBJ2-1; possibly TRBD1 for D (7 bases). The CDR3 extends over 14 amino acids. The V gene's germline CDR1 is WNHNN and CDR2 SYGVQD (reference sequence). V lost 6 bases, J lost 12 bases, and 21 bases lay in between.

This clonotype was observed a handful of times. CDR3: CAIQGTYNEQFF. DNA of the CDR3: TGTGCCATCCAGGGGACCTACAATGAGCAGTTCTTC. V and J are TRBV28 and TRBJ2-1, with D possibly TRBD1 on 6 matching bases. Trimming took off 10 bases at V and 2 bases at J, with 9 bases between the two ends. Germline lookup yields CDR1 MDHEN and CDR2 SYDVKM. The CDR3 has 12 residues.

This clonotype has a count of ten or more. The chain uses TRBV7-6 and TRBJ2-5, with 9 bases fitting TRBD1. Per the germline V gene, CDR1 is SGHVS and CDR2 is FNYEAQ. The CDR3 extends over 15 amino acids. J lost 5 bases, V lost 2 bases, and 6 bases had no gene match. CDR3 sequence: CASSLSGTGFETQYF. CDR3 DNA: TGTGCCAGCAGCTTATCCGGGACAGGGTTTGAGACCCAGTACTTC.

This clonotype has at least ten counts. The chain has TRBV12-3 or TRBV12-4 and TRBJ2-5, with D possibly being TRBD1 or TRBD2 (5 bases each). V lost 5 bases and J 5 bases, leaving 18 bases between the germline ends. This CDR3 spans 15 amino acids. For the CDR3, the DNA is TGTGCCAGCAGTCGGGACCCCACATTGACGGAGACCCAGTACTTC. It yields the protein CASSRDPTLTETQYF.

This clonotype is labeled medium-sized. The J gene is TRBJ2-5, the V gene TRBV7-2; the D is unclear. The CDR3 contains 13 residues. The germline CDR1 and CDR2 sequences are SGHTA and FQGNSA. Trimming took off 2 bases at V and 5 bases at J, with 9 bases between the two ends. The CDR3 spells CASSLTPAETQYF. For the CDR3, the DNA is TGTGCCAGCAGCTTAACCCCTGCGGAGACCCAGTACTTC.

This clonotype is classed as medium-sized (0.01 to 0.1%). The J gene is TRBJ2-2, the V gene TRBV19; 8 nucleotides line up with TRBD1. CDR3 length: 17 amino acids. V shed 5 bases and J 6 bases; nucleotides not matched to a gene: 14. Germline values: CDR1 LNHDA, CDR2 SQIVND (reference sequence). CDR3 bases: TGTGCCAGTAGTCCAGTTATAGGACAGGGACGACCCGGGGAGCTGTTTTTT. Its protein is CASSPVIGQGRPGELFF.

By sample share, this clonotype is medium-sized. The chain carries TRBV29-1 and TRBJ2-7; TRBD1 aligns across 10 bases. CDR1 SQVTM and CDR2 ANQGSEA come from the germline V gene. This CDR3 comprises 13 residues. J lost 2 bases, V lost 8 bases, and 6 bases had no gene match. The CDR3 region has the DNA TGCAGCTTCTGGACAGGGGGGACCTACGAGCAGTACGTC. Encoded protein: CSFWTGGTYEQYV.